The 8 T cell receptor beta chains below all came from one sample that was sequenced in a study of blood T cell repertoires in COVID-19. Sequencing used immunoSEQ multiplex PCR; TCRdb keeps in-frame clones, though not all of them. The sample lists more than 200,000 clones, approximately 91% occurring once. Sequenced sample: peripheral blood. The receptors were gathered from a woman aged 55-70 years with acute or convalescent COVID-19.

This clone was seen a handful of times. The chain carries TRBV5-1 and TRBJ1-6; a weak D match, TRBD1 (6 bases). This CDR3 contains 16 residues. Per germline, CDR1 SGHRS and CDR2 YFSETQ. Trimming stripped 1 base from V and 4 bases from J, with 12 bases between. Here the CDR3 reads CASSLRWGTYNSPLHF. The CDR3 bases are TGCGCCAGCAGCTTGCGCTGGGGGACATATAATTCACCCCTCCACTTT.

CDR3 in amino acids: CASGLGTGATDTQYF. CDR3 bases: TGTGCTAGTGGCCTCGGGACAGGGGCCACAGATACGCAGTATTTT. The rearrangement joins TRBV12-5 to TRBJ2-3; TRBD1 aligns across 10 bases. Germline V gene lookup returns CDR1 LGHNT and CDR2 FRNRAP. The CDR3 is made up of 15 amino acids. Trimming removed 6 bases from V and 2 bases from J; junction bases left unmatched: 5.

The CDR3: CASSPGTGLWRLFF. CDR3 coding DNA: TGTGCCAGCAGCCCCGGGACAGGGCTCTGGAGACTGTTTTTT. The V call is TRBV28, the J call TRBJ1-4, with 9 nucleotides matching TRBD1. J lost 13 bases, V lost 6 bases, and 12 bases had no gene match. The CDR3 loop spans 14 amino acids. Germline V gene data show CDR1 as MDHEN and CDR2 as SYDVKM.

The V gene is TRBV4-2, the J gene TRBJ1-2; 7 bases fit TRBD1. Per the germline V gene, CDR1 is LGHNA and CDR2 is YNFKEQ. With 4 bases clipped from V and 3 bases from J, the junction kept 5 bases outside the gene matches. This CDR3 has 14 amino acids. As DNA, the CDR3 is TGTGCCAGCAGCCTGACAGGGATAGACTATGGCTACACCTTC. The encoded protein is CASSLTGIDYGYTF.

This rearrangement joins TRBV5-1 to TRBJ1-2; D may be TRBD1 (5 bases). The CDR3 has 14 amino acids. V lost 3 bases, J lost 3 bases, and 12 bases lay in between. In germline, CDR1 is SGHRS, CDR2 YFSETQ. The CDR3 is CASSYETGHYGYTF. The CDR3 coding sequence is TGCGCCAGCAGCTACGAAACAGGACACTATGGCTACACCTTC.

This chain joins TRBV7-3 and TRBJ1-6; no clear D gene. The CDR3 contains 12 residues. The ends were cut back, 7 bases at V and 4 bases at J, with 5 bases in the middle. Germline values: CDR1 SGHTA, CDR2 FQGTGA. CDR3 sequence reads: CASNQYNSPLHF. For the CDR3, the DNA is TGTGCCAGCAATCAGTATAATTCACCCCTCCACTTT.

This chain connects TRBV5-1 to TRBJ1-6, with TRBD1 matching over 8 bases. V gave up 5 bases and J gave up 5 bases; unmatched junction bases: 0. The germline CDR1 and CDR2 sequences are SGHRS and YFSETQ. The CDR3 length is 13 residues. DNA of the CDR3: TGCGCCAGCAGGACAGGGGATAATTCACCCCTCCACTTT. This translates into CASRTGDNSPLHF.

The rearrangement joins TRBV18 to TRBJ1-4; D is perhaps TRBD1 (5 bases). The CDR3 sequence is 15 residues long. V was clipped by 0 bases and J by 8 bases, with 13 bases between them. Germline V gives CDR1 KGHSH, CDR2 LQKENI. CDR3 nucleotide sequence: TGTGCCAGCTCACCACCGTTGGGGGGACGGGAAAAACTGTTTTTT. This sequence encodes CASSPPLGGREKLFF.